This T cell receptor beta chain is drawn from a study of T cell responses to AZD1222 COVID-19 vaccine. Whole-study results and caveats: No repertoire was sampled before or during the peak T cell response, only after it. The breadth and depth of Spike-specific TCRs increased once two AZD1222 doses had been given. The study identified only five to seven AZD1222 recipients as seropositive at baseline. Regions 160-218 and 743-854 held dominance among vaccine-associated CD4 TCRs, which spanned spike.

This CDR3 spans 12 amino acids. Trimming took 1 base from V and 5 from J, leaving 6 bases between them. From germline, CDR1 is SGHNT and CDR2 YYREEE (reference sequence). On this clone: The antigen is not known.

Sequencing was performed with immunoSEQ multiplex PCR; in TCRdb, only in-frame clones are kept and a portion is missing. Of about 130,000 clones in the sample, 88% are singletons; the top ten hold 5% to 7%. The clonotype originates from an adult who received the AZD1222 COVID-19 vaccine. The sequencing here drew on peripheral blood, taken 28 days after the second AZD1222 dose. The V call is TRBV5-4, the J call TRBJ2-5, with unresolved D. The CDR3 sequence is CASSLNGETQYF. CDR3 nucleotides: TGTGCCAGCAGCTTGAACGGGGAGACCCAGTACTTC.